This T cell receptor (beta chain) is from a study of T cells in Graves' hyperthyroidism and ophthalmopathy. This clonotype was picked up a small number of times. Looked up from germline, CDR1 is LGHNA and CDR2 is YNFKEQ. V dropped 1 base and J dropped 5 bases, with 14 bases sitting between them. This CDR3 comprises 15 residues. TCR beta CDR3 region amplification was performed from RNA transcripts. First-round RT-PCR targeting the TCR CDR3 was performed with the HTBI primer set. TCRdb re-analysed the multiplex PCR reads in MiXCR, keeping a single row per CDR3 protein. The sample has over 200,000 distinct CDR3 sequences, about 15% seen once; the top ten hold around 50%.

The receptor was derived from a man in his fifties or sixties with Graves' hyperthyroidism. The chain combines TRBV4-2 with TRBJ1-2, with TRBD1 as a possible D gene (5 bases). Material for sequencing was blood. The CDR3 sequence is CASSQVGQASYGYTF. In DNA, the CDR3 is TGTGCCAGCAGCCAAGTCGGACAAGCATCTTATGGCTACACCTTC.